These 9 T cell receptor beta chains were sequenced from one sample in a study of OX40 agonist ivuxolimab in advanced cancers. The table came from immunoSEQ multiplex PCR; TCRdb's copy has only in-frame clones and leaves some out. The table includes 74,000 or so clones, roughly 85% detected once. The sample in question was CD4+ or CD8+ T cells sorted from blood, obtained in a trial of the OX40 agonist ivuxolimab. These receptors originate from an adult with an advanced solid tumor such as melanoma, head and neck, liver or kidney cancer.

The V and J genes are TRBV5-1 and TRBJ2-7; 9 bases match TRBD2. J gave up 1 base and V 4 bases, and 12 bases lay outside the gene matches. Per germline, CDR1 SGHRS and CDR2 YFSETQ. The CDR3 loop spans 17 amino acids. CDR3 DNA: TGCGCCAGCAGCATACTACCACGTAGCGGGAGATCCTACGAGCAGTACTTC. Translated, it gives CASSILPRSGRSYEQYF.

Here the CDR3 reads CASSTSEGPYEQYF. CDR3 bases: TGTGCCAGCAGCACCTCCGAGGGGCCCTACGAGCAGTACTTC. The chain carries TRBV7-6 and TRBJ2-7; possibly TRBD1 or TRBD2 for D (5 bases each). Germline CDR1 SGHVS, CDR2 FNYEAQ. This CDR3 region has 14 residues. Between the trimmed V and J ends, which lost 5 bases and 2 bases, there was a span of 13 bases.

This clone was observed a few times. The chain links TRBV7-3 to TRBJ2-3; possibly TRBD1 for D (5 bases). Germline V lookup: CDR1 SGHTA, CDR2 FQGTGA. The CDR3 contains 13 residues. The V end was cut by 5 bases, the J end by 4 bases, with 10 bases between. CDR3 in amino acids: CASSLRDPDTQYF. CDR3 nucleotide sequence: TGTGCCAGCAGCCTCAGGGATCCAGATACGCAGTATTTT. The whole variable domain, remainder taken from reference TRBV7-3 and TRBJ2-3, is GAGVSQTPSNKVTEKGKYVELRCDPISGHTALYWYRQSLGQGPEFLIYFQGTGAADDSGLPNDRFFAVRPEGSVSTLKIQRTERGDSAVYLCASSLRDPDTQYFGPGTRLTVL.

The chain uses TRBV20-1 and TRBJ2-5; D gene uncertain. The germline V gene encodes CDR1 DFQATT and CDR2 SNEGSKA (reference sequence). This CDR3 comprises 11 residues. With 3 bases removed from V and 5 bases from J, the gap between germline ends came to 7 bases. CDR3 nucleotides: TGCAGTGCTAGGCCGATGGAGACCCAGTACTTC. Its translation: CSARPMETQYF.

The chain is built from TRBV6-5 and TRBJ1-2; D not certain. V was trimmed by 5 bases and J by 1 base, leaving 8 bases between them. The germline CDR1 and CDR2 sequences are MNHEY and SVGAGI. The CDR3 consists of 13 residues. CDR3 sequence: CASSPKVNYGYTF. In nucleotides, the CDR3 is TGTGCCAGCAGTCCCAAGGTTAACTATGGCTACACCTTC.

The chain uses TRBV5-1 and TRBJ2-5; 8 bases line up with TRBD1. Germline CDR1 reads SGHRS; CDR2 reads YFSETQ. Trimming cost V 0 bases and J 5 bases; bases outside gene matches: 9. The CDR3 has 16 residues. In nucleotides, the CDR3 is TGCGCCAGCAGCTTGGGGTCAGGGGGCTTTCATGAGACCCAGTACTTC. This sequence encodes CASSLGSGGFHETQYF.

The chain uses TRBV6-5 and TRBJ1-5; 7 bases are a match to TRBD1. The germline V gene encodes CDR1 MNHEY and CDR2 SVGAGI. The CDR3 sequence is 14 residues long. V was pared by 6 bases and J by 5 bases, with 7 bases of the junction left unmatched. The CDR3 DNA sequence: TGTGCCAGCAGAGCGACAGGGATAGATCAGCCCCAGCATTTT. Its protein is CASRATGIDQPQHF.

The chain combines TRBV10-3 with TRBJ1-4; D ambiguous. Trimming took 8 bases from V and 7 from J, leaving 8 bases between them. The CDR3 covers 11 residues. CDR1 is ENHRY and CDR2 is SYGVKD in the germline V gene. The CDR3 nucleotides read TGTGCCATCGGGGAGGGTGAAAAACTGTTTTTT. This translates into CAIGEGEKLFF.

This chain joins TRBV7-9 and TRBJ2-3; the match to TRBD2 covers 7 bases. The CDR3 has 13 residues. V lost 7 bases and J lost 5; bases outside the gene matches: 6. Germline CDR1 and CDR2: SEHNR and FQNEAQ (reference sequence). CDR3 coding DNA: TGTGCCAGCACCCCAGCGGGGCTAGATACGCAGTATTTT. Residues: CASTPAGLDTQYF.